One sample yielded the 18 T cell receptor beta chains listed below, sequenced in a study of blood T cell repertoires in COVID-19. Assay used: immunoSEQ multiplex PCR; TCRdb lists only in-frame clones, some missing. The table lists 150,000 to 200,000 clones, about 89% of them singletons, with 2.5% to 4% in the top ten. The source material was peripheral blood. Receptors originate from a man in his 70s with acute or convalescent COVID-19.

As DNA, the CDR3 is TGTGCCAGCAGTCCGTCCGGCACAGATACGCAGTATTTT. This gives the protein CASSPSGTDTQYF. The chain couples TRBV12-3 or TRBV12-4 to TRBJ2-3; no reliable D call. The CDR3 runs 13 residues. Trimming shortened V by 5 bases and J by 1 base, and 7 bases separated the two germline ends.

The V call is TRBV19, the J call TRBJ1-2; 10 bases map to TRBD1. This CDR3 spans 15 amino acids. Trimming cost V 4 bases and J 3 bases; bases outside gene matches: 5. Germline V lookup: CDR1 LNHDA, CDR2 SQIVND (reference sequence). The CDR3 protein is CASSTGTGDDYGYTF. The CDR3 region has the DNA TGTGCCAGTAGTACCGGGACAGGGGACGACTATGGCTACACCTTC.

The J gene is TRBJ2-3, the V gene TRBV9; no clear D. V was pared by 7 bases and J by 5 bases, with 8 bases between. CDR1 and CDR2 from the germline V gene are SGDLS and YYNGEE. The length of the CDR3 is 11 residues. CDR3 DNA: TGTGCCAGCCGCAGAGGAGATACGCAGTATTTT. Translating it yields CASRRGDTQYF.

The rearrangement joins TRBV5-1 to TRBJ2-7; D may be TRBD2 (6 bases). CDR3 length: 14 residues. Trimming shortened V by 0 bases and J by 7 bases, and 14 bases separated the two germline ends. The V gene's germline CDR1 is SGHRS and CDR2 YFSETQ. The CDR3: CASSLVGGIGEQYF. The CDR3 DNA is TGCGCCAGCAGCTTGGTTGGGGGGATTGGGGAGCAGTACTTC.

This clone showed up just once. J is TRBJ1-1 and V is TRBV28; perhaps TRBD1 as D (5 bases). CDR1 and CDR2 from the germline V gene are MDHEN and SYDVKM. The CDR3 has 15 amino acids. V was shortened by 6 bases and J by 0 bases, with 14 bases between the two germline ends. The CDR3 DNA reads as TGTGCCAGCAGGGGGGAGGGACTGATGAACACTGAAGCTTTCTTT. It is translated as CASRGEGLMNTEAFF.

The chain carries TRBV6-5 and TRBJ2-1, with 8 bases that match TRBD1. V gave up 5 bases and J gave up 4 bases; unmatched junction bases: 7. Germline CDR1 MNHEY, CDR2 SVGAGI. This CDR3 region has 15 residues. CDR3 coding DNA: TGTGCCAGCAGTACCGCGGACAGGGATTACAATGAGCAGTTCTTC. Its translation is CASSTADRDYNEQFF.

This chain links TRBV11-2 with TRBJ2-7; 9 positions match TRBD1. CDR1 and CDR2 from the germline V gene are SGHAT and FQNNGV. The CDR3 is 15 residues long. V shed 2 bases and J 3 bases; nucleotides not matched to a gene: 5. The DNA of the CDR3 is TGTGCCAGCAGCTTAAGGGGACAGGGAATCTACGAGCAGTACTTC. This encodes CASSLRGQGIYEQYF.

The chain couples TRBV5-1 to TRBJ2-3; 9 bases fit TRBD2. CDR3 length equals 16 residues. From germline, CDR1 is SGHRS and CDR2 YFSETQ. The V segment lost 0 bases and the J segment 4 bases; nucleotides outside the gene matches: 6. CDR3 in DNA: TGCGCCAGCAGCTTGGTAGCGGGAGCGGTCGCAGATACGCAGTATTTT. Protein product: CASSLVAGAVADTQYF.

DNA of the CDR3: TGCGCCAGCAGCTTACAGGGGGCGGATCAGCCCCAGCATTTT. Protein: CASSLQGADQPQHF. This chain connects TRBV5-1 to TRBJ1-5, with 9 positions matching TRBD1. V lost 2 bases, J lost 5 bases, and 2 bases stayed unmatched. The germline V gene has CDR1 SGHRS and CDR2 YFSETQ. The CDR3 is 14 amino acids.

This clone has only one observation. J is TRBJ1-3 and V is TRBV28; D remains unclear. The CDR3 loop spans 14 amino acids. V was shortened by 6 bases and J by 2 bases, with 11 bases between the two germline ends. The germline V gene encodes CDR1 MDHEN and CDR2 SYDVKM. The CDR3 here is CASRTGVPGNTIYF. CDR3 bases: TGTGCCAGCAGGACCGGGGTCCCTGGAAACACCATATATTTT. The variable domain in full, completed from reference TRBV28 and TRBJ1-3, reads DVKVTQSSRYLVKRTGEKVFLECVQDMDHENMFWYRQDPGLGLRLIYFSYDVKMKEKGDIPEGYSVSREKKERFSLILESASTNQTSMYLCASRTGVPGNTIYFGEGSWLTVV.

A few counts support this clone. This sequence joins TRBV18 and TRBJ2-7; the match to TRBD1 covers 8 bases. V gave up 3 bases and J gave up 3 bases; unmatched junction bases: 4. Looked up from germline, CDR1 is KGHSH and CDR2 is LQKENI. The CDR3 has 14 amino acids. Written as DNA, the CDR3 is TGTGCCAGCTCACCGCGGGACAGGTACTACGAGCAGTACTTC. It yields the protein CASSPRDRYYEQYF.

V and J are TRBV2 and TRBJ1-2, with 8 bases that match TRBD1. Germline trimming cut 5 bases from V and 0 bases from J; bases unmatched to any gene: 2. The CDR3 runs to 14 residues. The germline gives CDR1 SNHLY, CDR2 FYNNEI. The CDR3 reads CASSLQGANYGYTF. DNA for the CDR3: TGTGCCAGCAGTCTACAGGGGGCTAACTATGGCTACACCTTC. The variable domain in full, completed from reference TRBV2 and TRBJ1-2, reads EPEVTQTPSHQVTQMGQEVILRCVPISNHLYFYWYRQILGQKVEFLVSFYNNEISEKSEIFDDQFSVERPDGSNFTLKIRSTKLEDSAMYFCASSLQGANYGYTFGSGTRLTVV.

This clone was observed a handful of times. The chain joins TRBV6-5 to TRBJ2-3, with TRBD1 matching 8 bases. The V gene end was trimmed by 2 bases and the J gene end by 4 bases; junction bases not matched to a gene: 8. The CDR3 has 16 residues. CDR1 is MNHEY, CDR2 SVGAGI, per germline. The CDR3 coding sequence is TGTGCCAGCAGTTACGAACGGACAGGGAGTGCAGATACGCAGTATTTT. Its translation is CASSYERTGSADTQYF.

This clone was found once. The V call is TRBV11-3, the J call TRBJ2-1; the D gene is possibly TRBD2 (5 bases). The CDR3 loop spans 13 amino acids. CDR1 and CDR2 (germline): SGHNT, YENEEA. The V gene lost 5 bases and the J gene lost 8 bases, with 13 bases spanning the gap. For the CDR3, the DNA is TGTGCCAGCAGCCCCGCGGGTATTGATGAGCAGTTCTTC. It translates to CASSPAGIDEQFF. Drawing the rest from reference TRBV11-3 and TRBJ2-1, the complete variable domain is EAGVVQSPRYKIIEKKQPVAFWCNPISGHNTLYWYLQNLGQGPELLIRYENEEAVDDSQLPKDRFSAERLKGVDSTLKIQPAELGDSAVYLCASSPAGIDEQFFGPGTRLTVL.

The chain links TRBV7-2 to TRBJ2-3; D might be TRBD2 (6 bases). Germline V gene data show CDR1 as SGHTA and CDR2 as FQGNSA. Trimming removed 5 bases at V and 5 bases at J, with 17 bases between. There are 15 residues in the CDR3. The DNA for the CDR3 is TGTGCCAGCAGCCTACGACCCGCGGGGCGAGATACGCAGTATTTT. It is translated as CASSLRPAGRDTQYF.

The chain combines TRBV5-5 with TRBJ2-7; unclear D gene. CDR1 is SGHKS and CDR2 is YYEKEE in the germline V gene (reference sequence). CDR3 length equals 9 residues. V lost 10 bases and J 9 bases, leaving 11 bases between the germline ends. The DNA for the CDR3 is TGTGCCTTCCCTCCTCGGCAGTACTTC. It encodes CAFPPRQYF.

The chain uses TRBV6-6 and TRBJ1-1, with TRBD1 matching over 8 bases. Germline values: CDR1 MNHNY, CDR2 SVGAGI (reference sequence). This CDR3 is built from 16 residues. Trimming took 5 bases from V and 0 from J; bases not matched to a gene: 8. CDR3 nucleotide sequence: TGTGCCAGCAGTCGACAGGGGCCCCCGTTGAACACTGAAGCTTTCTTT. As protein: CASSRQGPPLNTEAFF.

The J gene is TRBJ2-5, the V gene TRBV11-3; possibly TRBD2 for D (5 bases). Germline V gene sequence: CDR1 SGHNT, CDR2 YENEEA. Trimming took off 0 bases at V and 1 base at J, with 9 bases between the two ends. This CDR3 spans 15 amino acids. CDR3 loop: CASSLDHGVQETQYF. In nucleotides, the CDR3 is TGTGCCAGCAGCTTAGATCACGGGGTCCAAGAGACCCAGTACTTC.